This T cell receptor beta chain emerged from a study of CD8 T cells in Susac syndrome. When the RNA was reverse transcribed, random hexamers were used with an input of about 0.5 to 1 ug. TCRdb reprocessed the immunoSEQ multiplex PCR reads with MiXCR, giving one entry per CDR3 protein. The table records about 120,000 distinct CDR3 sequences, just under 95% of them present only once. The sequence derives from a human donor with Susac syndrome. The sequencing sample was made of CD8+ T cells from PBMCs.

CDR3 residues: CASRSGTGSYEQYF. CDR3 coding DNA: TGTGCCAGCAGGTCCGGGACAGGGAGCTACGAGCAGTACTTC. This chain uses TRBV6-5 with TRBJ2-7; 9 bases are shared with TRBD1. CDR3 length: 14 amino acids. The V gene end was trimmed by 6 bases and the J gene end by 3 bases; junction bases not matched to a gene: 6. Germline lookup yields CDR1 MNHEY and CDR2 SVGAGI.